This TCR beta chain was profiled in a study of human versus mouse CDR3 diversity and MHC coevolution. Study-wide points: Human CDR3s averaged more deletions and insertions than mouse CDR3s.

TCRdb's table, derived via immunoSEQ multiplex PCR, lists solely in-frame clones and lacks some. The sample yields more than 55,000 clones, about 94% seen once. Worth noting for this clone: Its antigen is still unknown.

This CDR3 is 15 amino acids long. Germline V lookup: CDR1 SNHLY, CDR2 FYNNEI. With V trimmed by 6 bases and J by 4 bases, 5 bases remained unmatched. Sorting isolated naive CD4 T cells lacking CD45RO and expressing CD62L. The TCR sequence derives from a person in their 60s in good health. The sample consisted of naive CD4+ T cells from blood. Stated subset: CD45RO-negative CD62L-positive naive CD4 T cells. The chain recombines TRBV2 with TRBJ2-7, with 14 bases matching TRBD2. This CDR3 is CASRAGTSGRYEQYF. CDR3 sequence (DNA): TGTGCCAGCAGGGCAGGGACTAGCGGGAGATACGAGCAGTACTTC.